This TCR beta chain was observed in a study of response to subunit inactivated influenza vaccine. The ends were cut back, 6 bases at V and 6 bases at J, with 18 bases in the middle. Germline CDR1 SGHTA, CDR2 FQGTGA. The length of the CDR3 is 15 residues. TCRdb reanalysed the RT-PCR reads using MiXCR and keeps one entry per CDR3 protein. The table lists some 800,000 distinct CDR3 sequences, 21% of them singletons, with roughly a tenth in the top ten. This clonotype has a handful of counts. This material consisted of PBMCs from blood, taken about 5 days after vaccination. The rearrangement joins TRBV7-3 to TRBJ2-1; no clear D. The receptor was isolated from a man aged 50 or older who received an inactivated influenza vaccine. The CDR3 protein is CASSPRRNSLNEQFF. In DNA, the CDR3 is TGTGCCAGCAGTCCACGGCGGAATAGCCTCAATGAGCAGTTCTTC.